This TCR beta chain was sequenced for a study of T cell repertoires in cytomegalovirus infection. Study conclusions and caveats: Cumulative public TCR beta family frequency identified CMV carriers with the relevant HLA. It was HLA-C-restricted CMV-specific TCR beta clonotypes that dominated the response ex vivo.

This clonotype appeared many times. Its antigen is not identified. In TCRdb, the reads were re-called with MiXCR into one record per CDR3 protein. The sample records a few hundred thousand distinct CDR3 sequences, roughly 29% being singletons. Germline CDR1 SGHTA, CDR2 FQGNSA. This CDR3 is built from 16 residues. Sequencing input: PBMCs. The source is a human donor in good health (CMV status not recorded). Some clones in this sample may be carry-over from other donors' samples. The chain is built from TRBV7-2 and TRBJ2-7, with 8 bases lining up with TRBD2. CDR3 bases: TGTGCCAGCAGCTTAATTACTAGCGGAGTCTCCTCCGAGCAGTACGTC. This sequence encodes CASSLITSGVSSEQYV.